This passage covers 15 T cell receptor beta chains from one sample sequenced in a study of tumor and adjacent non-tumor tissue in lung cancer (dated by TCRdb to about 2018). The library was generated by multiplex PCR. Instrument used: Illumina HiSeq 2500. TCRbeta libraries were constructed through three rounds of nested PCR with primers (Table S4) according to protocols modified from ARM-PCR. The public sequencing data were trimmed at Q25 with fastp and processed into clonotypes with MiXCR by TCRdb, which kept only in-frame beta chains. Duplicate CDR3 protein sequences are folded into a single record with the most common DNA and genes. The sample has some 120,000 distinct CDR3 sequences on record, 66% of them singletons. The ten biggest clones cover about 13% of the sample. RNA was isolated from bulk unsorted tissue, and RNA quality was assessed with a NanoDrop ND-1000 and an Agilent 2100. Source material: lung tumor tissue. Receptors originate from a man in his thirties or forties with non-small cell lung cancer.

Comment on this clonotype: It may be a read error: a sequence one base away is much more abundant. The CDR3 end shows no conserved phenylalanine or tryptophan, and so a read error is likely. The chain is built from TRBV20-1 and TRBJ1-4; perhaps TRBD1 as D (5 bases). Trimming took 5 bases from V and 7 from J, leaving 11 bases between them. The CDR3 length is 12 residues. Germline CDR1 reads DFQATT; CDR2 reads SNEGSKA (reference sequence). CDR3 DNA: TGCAGTGCTCGCCAGGGCCTTGAAAAACTGTTTTCT. Translating gives CSARQGLEKLFS.

In this sample, this clonotype turned up many times. The chain carries TRBV11-2 and TRBJ2-2; 7 bases map to TRBD2. The CDR3 runs 15 residues. The germline V gene has CDR1 SGHAT and CDR2 FQNNGV. V lost 5 bases, J lost 6 bases, and 9 bases stayed unmatched. The DNA of the CDR3 is TGTGCCAGCAGCCTCGGACGGGAGGTCGCCGGGGAGCTGTTTTTT. It specifies CASSLGREVAGELFF. Using reference TRBV11-2 and TRBJ2-2 for the parts outside the CDR3, the full variable domain is EAGVAQSPRYKIIEKRQSVAFWCNPISGHATLYWYQQILGQGPKLLIQFQNNGVVDDSQLPKDRFSAERLKGVDSTLKIQPAKLEDSAVYLCASSLGREVAGELFFGEGSRLTVL.

On this clonotype: At one end, the junction sequence differs from germline, possibly due to a read error. The V call is TRBV11-2, the J call TRBJ1-2; no definite D call. Germline CDR1 SGHAT, CDR2 FQNNGV. The CDR3 extends over 14 amino acids. This chain's CDR3 is CASNLVDSPASYTF. In nucleotides, the CDR3 is TGTGCCAGCAACTTAGTTGACTCACCAGCGAGCTACACCTTC.

The chain links TRBV7-9 to TRBJ2-5; D tentatively fits TRBD1 or TRBD2 (5 bases each). Per the germline V gene, CDR1 is SEHNR and CDR2 is FQNEAQ (reference sequence). The CDR3 is 13 residues long. V gave up 4 bases and J gave up 1 base, with 7 bases separating them. The CDR3 sequence is CASSWGSQETQYF. The CDR3 DNA is TGTGCCAGCAGCTGGGGGTCCCAAGAGACCCAGTACTTC.

This chain uses TRBV20-1 with TRBJ2-3, with D maybe TRBD2 (5 bases). CDR1 and CDR2 (germline): DFQATT, SNEGSKA (reference sequence). Trimming cost V 1 base and J 0 bases, with 20 bases left between them. There are 18 residues in the CDR3. CDR3 protein: CSARVGIGEWISTDTQYF. In DNA form, the CDR3 reads TGCAGTGCTAGAGTGGGTATCGGGGAGTGGATAAGCACAGATACGCAGTATTTT.

This clonotype was recorded a few times. The chain joins TRBV5-1 to TRBJ2-1; 7 bases are shared with TRBD1. V gave up 0 bases and J gave up 2 bases; unmatched junction bases: 2. The germline CDR1 and CDR2 sequences are SGHRS and YFSETQ. The CDR3 is 15 residues long. The CDR3 DNA sequence: TGCGCCAGCAGCTTGGGGCAGGGGGCCTACAATGAGCAGTTCTTC. This gives the protein CASSLGQGAYNEQFF.

This clonotype was detected only a few times. It may be a read error: a sequence one base away is much more abundant. This is likely a read error, given that the CDR3 carries no conserved phenylalanine or tryptophan at its end. J is TRBJ2-1 and V is TRBV11-3, with 8 bases that match TRBD2. CDR1 and CDR2 (germline): SGHNT, YENEEA. This CDR3 region has 15 residues. In DNA, the CDR3 is TGTGCCAGCAGCCTAGAAGGCCGGGGGGGCTTCGAGCAGTTCCTC. Its translation: CASSLEGRGGFEQFL.

On this clonotype: Possible read error: a much larger clone is one base away. This chain connects TRBV20-1 to TRBJ1-1; the D gene is possibly TRBD1 (5 bases). In germline, CDR1 is DFQATT, CDR2 SNEGSKA (reference sequence). The CDR3 runs 13 residues. V lost 0 bases to trimming and J lost 4 bases, with 9 bases between them. The CDR3 is CSAREDRSTEAFF. In DNA form, the CDR3 reads TGCAGTGCTAGAGAAGACAGAAGCACTGAAGCTTTCTTT.

This clonotype came up many times. The rearrangement joins TRBV11-2 to TRBJ2-5; either TRBD1 or TRBD2 may fit D (5 bases each). The CDR3 has 14 residues. The V gene lost 3 bases and the J gene lost 5 bases, with 13 bases spanning the gap. Per the germline V gene, CDR1 is SGHAT and CDR2 is FQNNGV. The CDR3 sequence: CASSFWGNSETQYF. CDR3 DNA sequence: TGTGCCAGCAGCTTCTGGGGGAACAGCGAGACCCAGTACTTC.

The count of this clonotype is one. A read error may account for a junction end that differs from germline. This chain uses TRBV20-1 with TRBJ2-1; maybe TRBD2 (6 bases). CDR3 length: 16 residues. Germline V gene sequence: CDR1 DFQATT, CDR2 SNEGSKA (reference sequence). CDR3 residues: CRARGRSRRRRGEQFF. CDR3 sequence (DNA): TGCAGGGCTAGAGGGCGGTCTAGACGGAGGAGGGGTGAGCAGTTCTTC.

This clonotype was seen once. The final CDR3 position lacks the conserved phenylalanine or tryptophan, pointing to a likely read error. The chain employs TRBV20-1 and TRBJ2-5; D is perhaps TRBD1 or TRBD2 (5 bases each). This CDR3 has 14 residues. With 4 bases removed from V and 5 bases from J, the gap between germline ends came to 17 bases. Per the germline V gene, CDR1 is DFQATT and CDR2 is SNEGSKA (reference sequence). The CDR3 nucleotides are TGCAGTGCTATAGTGGGGCTAGCTGCCGAGACCCAGTACGTC. Protein product: CSAIVGLAAETQYV.

On this clonotype: The junction differs from germline at one of its ends, possibly a read error. The chain has TRBV4-1 and TRBJ2-5, with D maybe TRBD2 (5 bases). Germline CDR1 and CDR2: MGHRA and YSYEKL. This CDR3 is built from 15 residues. CDR3 bases: TGCGCCAGCAGCCAAAATCGGGATGAGGAAGAGACCCAATACTTC. It yields the protein CASSQNRDEEETQYF.

The genes are TRBV20-1 and TRBJ2-2, with D unresolved. Germline lookup yields CDR1 DFQATT and CDR2 SNEGSKA (reference sequence). The CDR3 has 15 amino acids. Trimming pared 6 bases from V and 7 bases from J, leaving 21 bases between. CDR3 protein: CSARISVRSVGELFF. CDR3 sequence (DNA): TGCAGTGCAAGAATCTCGGTCAGAAGCGTCGGGGAGCTGTTTTTT.

V usage is TRBV12-5 and J usage is TRBJ2-3; D may be TRBD1 (5 bases). This CDR3 comprises 15 residues. The V end was cut by 2 bases, the J end by 4 bases, with 13 bases between. Germline-derived CDR1 and CDR2 are LGHNT and FRNRAP. The CDR3 DNA reads as TGTGCTAGTGGTTTGTTATCAGGGATGGCAGATACGCAGTATTTT. It encodes CASGLLSGMADTQYF.

Of note for this clonotype: One end of the junction varies from germline; a read error may be responsible. The rearrangement links TRBV7-9 to TRBJ1-2; D remains ambiguous. CDR3 length equals 14 residues. Germline assignment: CDR1 SEHNR and CDR2 FQNEAQ (reference sequence). The CDR3 coding sequence is TGTGCCAACAGCCAAATAATGGAGAACTATGGTTACACCTTC. Translating gives CANSQIMENYGYTF.